This paragraph reports one T cell receptor (beta chain). Its recognized antigen is unknown. No base quality values were provided; no much bigger clone lies one nucleotide off. The sample originates from a study of cytomegalovirus exposure and HLA in healthy donors (dated by TCRdb to about 2017). At the level of the whole study: A later analysis indicated that the 95 to 150 validation repertoires were generated on the platform also employed for the 666 repertoires of the first cohort. The study aimed to test whether cataloging public T cell receptors could reveal signatures of past pathogen exposure. A separate validation cohort of 90 to 150 different subjects was used in addition to the approximately 610-subject first cohort. High-throughput TCR immunosequencing, statistical association of individual TCRs with disease status, and machine learning were combined to predict cytomegalovirus infection status. Points the paper makes about the study in general: While some public TCRs were present in many individuals, most TCR sequences turned up only very rarely across donors. In vitro tests confirmed that a few of the cytomegalovirus-associated TCR beta chains recognize cytomegalovirus antigens. In a later analysis, TCRs clustered in the first cohort were found to also tend to co-occur in the 130 or so validation repertoires, with 94% of cluster scores above 0. The study gave a list of some 150 TCR beta chains associated with cytomegalovirus. The authors suggested that the approach could potentially be generalized to other disease states and immunological phenotypes. A later analysis lacked HLA typing for the validation cohort, so it scored co-occurrence in that cohort across all 120 or so repertoires. The classifier was reported to diagnose cytomegalovirus status with high specificity and sensitivity in both the original cohort and the validation cohort.

The donors belonged to the validation cohort of roughly 120 subjects, which was separate from the roughly 670-subject first cohort. The CDR1 and CDR2 encoded by the germline V gene (reference sequence) are SGHNT and YYREEE. At the junction V is shortened by 4 bases and J by 2 bases; bases outside the gene matches: 3. The CDR3 covers 13 residues, taking in both the cysteine and the phenylalanine. Only the CDR3 DNA is retained, 39 bases long and in frame from the first base. Library preparation was by the immunoSEQ multiplex PCR assay. The published analysis was carried out like this. A statistical classification framework was built for diagnosing cytomegalovirus status from the catalog of TCR beta chain sequences. Entries here come from immuneACCESS through TCRdb and include only in-frame sequences with V and J called. Some clones fail to appear in such tables; in the studies checked, an unresolved V gene covers under half of the shortfall, and the cause of the remainder is unknown. V and J calls and clone size follow that table, whereas D and trimming were derived from the DNA. The sample has a few hundred thousand clones on record, 86% of them singletons. The ten largest clones take up around 0.84% of the sample.

The sequenced sample consisted of PBMCs. The clonotype comes from a woman between 18 and 30 years old in good health and CMV-seronegative. In this chain, TRBV5-4 is recombined with TRBJ2-7, and 7 bases in between align with TRBD2. The DNA reads as follows: TGTGCCAGCAGCGGGGACTACCCCTACGAGCAGTACTTC. Translated, it gives CASSGDYPYEQYF.